This entry features one T cell receptor (beta chain) sequence. The source of the sample is a study of blood T cell repertoires in COVID-19. As for the study in general: Samples taken during acute and convalescent COVID-19 were collected in the United States, Italy and Spain. In each case, the material was cDNA or gDNA derived from T cells, B-cell-depleted T cells, or PBMCs.

Here immunoSEQ multiplex PCR was the method, and the copy in TCRdb shows in-frame clones only, minus some. The data show 150,000 to 200,000 clones, around 82% seen once. This CDR3 is built from 14 residues. Germline V gene lookup returns CDR1 MDHEN and CDR2 SYDVKM. With 4 bases removed from V and 4 bases from J, the gap between germline ends came to 13 bases. J is TRBJ1-2 and V is TRBV28; D remains unclear. Sequences were obtained from peripheral blood. The source of this sequence is a man in his 60s with active or convalescent COVID-19. The CDR3 protein is CASSSQPRSYGYTF. The CDR3 nucleotides read TGTGCCAGCAGTTCTCAGCCCCGGAGCTATGGCTACACCTTC.